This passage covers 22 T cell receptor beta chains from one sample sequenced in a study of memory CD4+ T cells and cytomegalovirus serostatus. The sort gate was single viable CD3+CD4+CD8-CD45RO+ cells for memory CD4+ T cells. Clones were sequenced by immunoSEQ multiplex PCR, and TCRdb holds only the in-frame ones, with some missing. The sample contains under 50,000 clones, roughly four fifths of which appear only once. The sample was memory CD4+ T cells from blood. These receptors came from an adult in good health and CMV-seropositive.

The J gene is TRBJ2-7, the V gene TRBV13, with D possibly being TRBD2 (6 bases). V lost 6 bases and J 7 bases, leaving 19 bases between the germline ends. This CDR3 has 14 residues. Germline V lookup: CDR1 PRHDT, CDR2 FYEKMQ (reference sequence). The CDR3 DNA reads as TGTGCCAGCAGGCGACTAGGACGTTCGGGGGAGCAGTACTTC. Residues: CASRRLGRSGEQYF.

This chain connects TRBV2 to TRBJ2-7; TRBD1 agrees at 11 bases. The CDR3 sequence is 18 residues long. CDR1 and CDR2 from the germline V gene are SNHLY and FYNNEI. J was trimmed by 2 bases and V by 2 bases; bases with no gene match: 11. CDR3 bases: TGTGCCAGCAGTGAATACAGGACAGGGGGCGCGGAAGCCTACGAGCAGTACTTC. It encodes CASSEYRTGGAEAYEQYF.

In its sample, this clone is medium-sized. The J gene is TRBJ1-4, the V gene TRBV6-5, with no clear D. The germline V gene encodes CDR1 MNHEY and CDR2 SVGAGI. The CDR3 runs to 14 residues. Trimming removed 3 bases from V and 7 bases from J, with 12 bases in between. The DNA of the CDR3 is TGTGCCAGCAGTTATTGGGGTGTGGGTGAAAAACTGTTTTTT. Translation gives CASSYWGVGEKLFF.

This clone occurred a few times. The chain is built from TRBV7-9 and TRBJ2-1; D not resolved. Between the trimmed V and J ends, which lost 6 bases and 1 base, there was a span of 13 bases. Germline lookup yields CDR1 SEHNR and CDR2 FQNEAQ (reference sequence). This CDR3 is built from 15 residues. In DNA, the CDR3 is TGTGCCAGCAGACCCGGACGGCTTTCCTACAATGAGCAGTTCTTC. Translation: CASRPGRLSYNEQFF.

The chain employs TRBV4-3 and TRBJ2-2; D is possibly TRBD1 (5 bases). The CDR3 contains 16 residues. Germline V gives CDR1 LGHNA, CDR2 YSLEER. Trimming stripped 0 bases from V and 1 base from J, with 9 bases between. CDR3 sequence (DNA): TGCGCCAGCAGCCAAGAGCCGCAGGGGAACACCGGGGAGCTGTTTTTT. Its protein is CASSQEPQGNTGELFF.

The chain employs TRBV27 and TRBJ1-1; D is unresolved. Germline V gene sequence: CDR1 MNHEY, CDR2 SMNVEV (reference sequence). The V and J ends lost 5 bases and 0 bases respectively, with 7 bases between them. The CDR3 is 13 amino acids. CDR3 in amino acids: CASSGNMNTEAFF. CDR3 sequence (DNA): TGTGCCAGCAGTGGTAACATGAACACTGAAGCTTTCTTT.

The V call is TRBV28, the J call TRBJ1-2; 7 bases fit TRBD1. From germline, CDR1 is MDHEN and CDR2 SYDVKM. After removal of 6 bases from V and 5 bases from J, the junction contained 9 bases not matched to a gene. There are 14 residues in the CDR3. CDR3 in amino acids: CASRDTGVGYGYTF. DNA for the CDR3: TGTGCCAGCAGGGACACAGGGGTGGGGTATGGCTACACCTTC.

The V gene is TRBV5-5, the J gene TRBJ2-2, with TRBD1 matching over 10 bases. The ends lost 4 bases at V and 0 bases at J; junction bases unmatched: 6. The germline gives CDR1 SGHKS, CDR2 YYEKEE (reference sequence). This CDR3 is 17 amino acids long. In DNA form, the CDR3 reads TGTGCCAGCAGCCCACTCGGACAGGGGGCGAACACCGGGGAGCTGTTTTTT. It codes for CASSPLGQGANTGELFF.

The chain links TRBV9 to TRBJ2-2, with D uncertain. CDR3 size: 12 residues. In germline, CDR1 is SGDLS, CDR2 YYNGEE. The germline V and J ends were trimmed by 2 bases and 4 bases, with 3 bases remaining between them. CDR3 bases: TGTGCCAGCAGCGTCCCCACCGGGGAGCTGTTTTTT. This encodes CASSVPTGELFF.

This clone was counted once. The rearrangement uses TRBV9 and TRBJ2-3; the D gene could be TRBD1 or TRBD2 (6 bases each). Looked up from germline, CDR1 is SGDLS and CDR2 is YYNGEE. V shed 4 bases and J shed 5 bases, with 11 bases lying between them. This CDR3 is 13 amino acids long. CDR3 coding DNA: TGTGCCAGCAGCTCAGAGGGGGGAGATACGCAGTATTTT. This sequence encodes CASSSEGGDTQYF.

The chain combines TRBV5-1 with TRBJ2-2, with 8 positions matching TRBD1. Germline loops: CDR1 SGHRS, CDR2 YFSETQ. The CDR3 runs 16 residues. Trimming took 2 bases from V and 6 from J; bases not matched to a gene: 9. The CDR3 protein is CASSFSRTGWSGELFF. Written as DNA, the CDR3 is TGCGCCAGCAGCTTTAGTAGGACAGGGTGGTCCGGGGAGCTGTTTTTT.

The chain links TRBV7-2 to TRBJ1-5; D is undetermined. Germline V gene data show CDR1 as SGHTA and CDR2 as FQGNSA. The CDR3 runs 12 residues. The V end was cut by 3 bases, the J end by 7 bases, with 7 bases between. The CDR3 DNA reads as TGTGCCAGCAGCTTCCCTCCGCAGCCCCAGCATTTT. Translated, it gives CASSFPPQPQHF.

CDR3 bases: TGTGCCAGCAGTTCCACGCAGAGAAGGGATATCTCTGGAAACACCATATATTTT. This encodes CASSSTQRRDISGNTIYF. The chain employs TRBV7-6 and TRBJ1-3; D is uncertain. Trimming cost V 6 bases and J 0 bases, with 21 bases left between them. The germline V gene encodes CDR1 SGHVS and CDR2 FNYEAQ. CDR3 length: 18 amino acids.

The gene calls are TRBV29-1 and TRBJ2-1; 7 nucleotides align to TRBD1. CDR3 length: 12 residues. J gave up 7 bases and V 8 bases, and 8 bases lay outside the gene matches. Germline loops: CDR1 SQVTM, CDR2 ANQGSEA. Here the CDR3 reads CSSGGSGNEQFF. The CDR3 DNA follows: TGCAGCTCAGGGGGTTCCGGGAATGAGCAGTTCTTC.

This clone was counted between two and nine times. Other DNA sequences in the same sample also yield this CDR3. CDR3 nucleotides: TGTGCCAGCAGCGGGGACAGCAATCAGCCCCAGCATTTT. Translation: CASSGDSNQPQHF. The rearrangement uses TRBV7-9 and TRBJ1-5, with a tentative D call TRBD1 (5 bases). This CDR3 has 13 residues. CDR1 SEHNR and CDR2 FQNEAQ come from the germline V gene (reference sequence). The V gene lost 5 bases and the J gene lost 1 base, with 6 bases spanning the gap. Drawing the rest from reference TRBV7-9 and TRBJ1-5, the complete variable domain is DTGVSQNPRHKITKRGQNVTFRCDPISEHNRLYWYRQTLGQGPEFLTYFQNEAQLEKSRLLSDRFSAERPKGSFSTLEIQRTEQGDSAMYLCASSGDSNQPQHFGDGTRLSIL.

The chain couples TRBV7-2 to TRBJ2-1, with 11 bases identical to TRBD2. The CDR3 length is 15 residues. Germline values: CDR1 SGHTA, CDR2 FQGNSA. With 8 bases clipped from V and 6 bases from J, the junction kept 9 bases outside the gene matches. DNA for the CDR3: TGTGCCAGCTCCGCGACTAGCGGGGAATCCAATGAGCAGTTCTTC. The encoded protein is CASSATSGESNEQFF.

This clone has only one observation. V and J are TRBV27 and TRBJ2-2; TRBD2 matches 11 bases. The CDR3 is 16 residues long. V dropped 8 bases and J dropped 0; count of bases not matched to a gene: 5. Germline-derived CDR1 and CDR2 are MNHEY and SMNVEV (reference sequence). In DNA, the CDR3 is TGTGCCAGCGCCCCGGGACTAGCGGCGAACACCGGGGAGCTGTTTTTT. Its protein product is CASAPGLAANTGELFF.

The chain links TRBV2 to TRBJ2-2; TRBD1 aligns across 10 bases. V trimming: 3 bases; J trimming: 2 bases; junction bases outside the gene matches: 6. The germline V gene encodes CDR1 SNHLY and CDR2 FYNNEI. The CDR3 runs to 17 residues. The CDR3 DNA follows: TGTGCCAGCAGTGAGCCCCGGGACAGGGGAAACACCGGGGAGCTGTTTTTT. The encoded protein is CASSEPRDRGNTGELFF. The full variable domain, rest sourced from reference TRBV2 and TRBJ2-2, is EPEVTQTPSHQVTQMGQEVILRCVPISNHLYFYWYRQILGQKVEFLVSFYNNEISEKSEIFDDQFSVERPDGSNFTLKIRSTKLEDSAMYFCASSEPRDRGNTGELFFGEGSRLTVL.

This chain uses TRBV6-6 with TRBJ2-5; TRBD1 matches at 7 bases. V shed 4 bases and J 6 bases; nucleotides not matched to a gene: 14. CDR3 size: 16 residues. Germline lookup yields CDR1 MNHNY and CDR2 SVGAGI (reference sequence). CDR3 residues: CASSLGSNRGRKTQYF. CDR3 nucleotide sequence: TGTGCCAGCAGTTTAGGGTCTAACAGGGGTCGGAAGACCCAGTACTTC.

CDR3 sequence: CASSIDEESFSYEQYF. CDR3 in DNA: TGTGCCAGTAGTATAGATGAGGAAAGCTTCTCCTACGAGCAGTACTTC. The chain employs TRBV19 and TRBJ2-7; D is unclear. This CDR3 has 16 residues. The germline V gene encodes CDR1 LNHDA and CDR2 SQIVND (reference sequence). Trimming stripped 0 bases from V and 0 bases from J, with 12 bases between.

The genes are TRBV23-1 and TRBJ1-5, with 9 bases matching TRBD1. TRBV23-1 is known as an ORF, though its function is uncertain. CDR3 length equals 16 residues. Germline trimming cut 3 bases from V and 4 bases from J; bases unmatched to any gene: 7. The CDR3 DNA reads TGCGCCAGCAGTCAGGGGACAGGGCGAATAAATCAGCCCCAGCATTTT. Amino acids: CASSQGTGRINQPQHF.

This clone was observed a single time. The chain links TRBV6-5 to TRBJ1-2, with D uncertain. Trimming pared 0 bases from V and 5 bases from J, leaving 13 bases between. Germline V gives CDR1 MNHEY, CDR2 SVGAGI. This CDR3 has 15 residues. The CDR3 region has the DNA TGTGCCAGCAGTTACTCGATCGGTGGGTCGTATGGCTACACCTTC. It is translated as CASSYSIGGSYGYTF.